This T cell receptor beta chain was captured in a study of chemoradiotherapy in HPV16-positive cancers. Study-level background: Candidate HPV-specific T-cell clones and common TCR motifs came from functional assays in a couple of HPV16-positive patients.

The CDR3 is 13 amino acids. The V gene end was trimmed by 7 bases and the J gene end by 8 bases; junction bases not matched to a gene: 9. Germline V CDR1 and CDR2: MNHNS, SASEGT. Samples were taken several times over chemoradiotherapy. Study-level points and caveats: In HPV16-positive patients, HPV-responsive T-cell expansion tracked better recurrence-free survival. Candidate HPV-specific clones and E7-related TCR motifs grew in tumor during treatment.

Data came from immunoSEQ multiplex PCR; TCRdb stores just in-frame clones and leaves some out. The sample gives 7,000 to 8,500 clones, 80% of which show up once; under 2.5% is in the top ten. As to this clone: Its specificity is not known.

Sampling was performed from a patient who underwent chemoradiotherapy. The genes are TRBV6-1 and TRBJ1-1; 8 bases are shared with TRBD1. The sequence came from a human donor with HPV-associated anogenital cancer. The CDR3 DNA reads as TGTGCCAGCACTTACAGGGGGGGCGGCGAAGCTTTCTTT. Its protein is CASTYRGGGEAFF.